The clone carrying this T cell receptor (beta chain) appeared many times. Its antigen is undetermined. TCRdb ran MiXCR on the 5' RACE reads and lists one entry per CDR3 protein. The sample has 30,000 or so distinct CDR3 sequences, 5.3% seen once; the top ten hold approximately 1.7%. This sample is part of a study of CD8 T cells in ankylosing spondylitis. Points from the study as a whole: In reactive arthritis synovial fluid and blood, some motif variants had been reported before. Disease-linked clones were CD8+ and relatively rare in peripheral blood. Disease-linked clones reportedly concentrated significantly in matched ankylosing spondylitis synovial fluid.

Trimming pared 1 base from V and 0 bases from J, leaving 8 bases between. The CDR3 loop spans 15 amino acids. CDR1 is SGDLS and CDR2 is YYNGEE in the germline V gene. The receptor comes from a female donor with ankylosing spondylitis or in good health (not recorded which). The sequencing input was blood, either unsorted or a sorted T cell fraction (not recorded which). The V and J genes are TRBV9 and TRBJ1-3, with D perhaps matching TRBD1 (5 bases). The CDR3 is CASSVRDSSGNTIYF. CDR3 DNA: TGTGCCAGCAGCGTACGAGACAGCTCTGGAAACACCATATATTTT.